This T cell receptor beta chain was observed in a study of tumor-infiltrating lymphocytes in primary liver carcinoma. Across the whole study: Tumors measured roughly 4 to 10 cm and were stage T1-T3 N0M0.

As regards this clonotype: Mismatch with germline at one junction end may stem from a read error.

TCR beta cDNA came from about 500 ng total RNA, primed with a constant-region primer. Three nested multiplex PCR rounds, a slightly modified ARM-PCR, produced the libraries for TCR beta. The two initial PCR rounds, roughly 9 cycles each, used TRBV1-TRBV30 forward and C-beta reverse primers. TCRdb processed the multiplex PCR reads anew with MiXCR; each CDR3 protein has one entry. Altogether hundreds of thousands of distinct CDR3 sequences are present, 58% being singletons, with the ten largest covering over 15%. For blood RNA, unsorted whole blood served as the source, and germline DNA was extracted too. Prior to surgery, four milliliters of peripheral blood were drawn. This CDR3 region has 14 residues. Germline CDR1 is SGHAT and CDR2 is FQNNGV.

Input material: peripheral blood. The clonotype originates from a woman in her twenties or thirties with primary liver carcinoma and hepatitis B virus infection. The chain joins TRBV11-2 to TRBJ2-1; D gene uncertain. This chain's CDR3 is CASNLAGLEGNKFF. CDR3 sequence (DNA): TGTGCCAGCAACTTAGCAGGTCTTGAAGGTAATAAGTTCTTC.